The 29 T cell receptor beta chains below come from one sample, sequenced in a study of shared clonotypes between healthy human individuals. It was CD45RO-negative cells, positively selected for CCR7, that made up naive CD8 cells, with terminally differentiated effector memory CD45RA+ cells excluded. Clones were read by immunoSEQ multiplex PCR, and TCRdb kept only the in-frame ones, dropping some. The repertoire has around 2.1 million clones, about 92% of them found once; the top ten carry approximately 1.7%. Specimen: naive CD8+ T cells from PBMCs. The receptors originated from a young man in good health. Some clones in this sample may be carry-over from other donors' samples.

This clone has only a few counts. CDR3 nucleotides: TGTGCCAGCAGTTTATTTCCTAGCACAGATACGCAGTATTTT. Protein product: CASSLFPSTDTQYF. The chain joins TRBV27 to TRBJ2-3; no reliable D call. Germline V lookup: CDR1 MNHEY, CDR2 SMNVEV (reference sequence). The V and J ends lost 1 base and 0 bases respectively, with 5 bases between them. The CDR3 runs to 14 residues.

J is TRBJ2-2 and V is TRBV7-3, with 8 bases matching TRBD1. This CDR3 is 16 amino acids long. Trimming took 0 bases from V and 5 from J; bases not matched to a gene: 5. Germline V lookup: CDR1 SGHTA, CDR2 FQGTGA. This CDR3 is CASSLTGRGRTGELFF. The DNA of the CDR3 is TGTGCCAGCAGCTTAACGGGCAGGGGGCGAACCGGGGAGCTGTTTTTT.

The V and J genes are TRBV27 and TRBJ1-4; D not resolved. Trimming shortened V by 2 bases and J by 4 bases, and 8 bases separated the two germline ends. Per the germline V gene, CDR1 is MNHEY and CDR2 is SMNVEV (reference sequence). The CDR3 has 14 amino acids. CDR3: CASSLREGNEKLFF. The CDR3 DNA is TGTGCCAGCAGTTTACGGGAGGGTAATGAAAAACTGTTTTTT.

This chain connects TRBV7-9 to TRBJ2-1, with 9 bases matching TRBD2. Per the germline V gene, CDR1 is SEHNR and CDR2 is FQNEAQ (reference sequence). V trimming: 3 bases; J trimming: 7 bases; junction bases outside the gene matches: 7. CDR3 length equals 15 residues. The CDR3 is CASSFVAGVKNEQFF. The CDR3 DNA sequence: TGTGCCAGCAGCTTTGTAGCGGGAGTGAAGAATGAGCAGTTCTTC.

The rearrangement links TRBV27 to TRBJ2-1; D is ambiguous. This CDR3 spans 11 amino acids. Per the germline V gene, CDR1 is MNHEY and CDR2 is SMNVEV (reference sequence). The germline V and J ends were trimmed by 5 bases and 10 bases, with 9 bases remaining between them. The CDR3 coding sequence is TGTGCCAGCAGTGCCCATGGGGAGCAGTTCTTC. Its translation: CASSAHGEQFF.

J is TRBJ2-7 and V is TRBV19; D is unresolved. Per the germline V gene, CDR1 is LNHDA and CDR2 is SQIVND (reference sequence). This CDR3 region has 13 residues. The ends were cut back, 7 bases at V and 6 bases at J, with 16 bases in the middle. This chain's CDR3 is CASKPAEAVEQYF. The CDR3 region has the DNA TGTGCCAGTAAGCCCGCTGAGGCCGTCGAGCAGTACTTC.

This chain connects TRBV19 to TRBJ2-1; D call uncertain. Germline CDR1 reads LNHDA; CDR2 reads SQIVND (reference sequence). Trimming shortened V by 7 bases and J by 3 bases, and 7 bases separated the two germline ends. The CDR3 totals 12 residues. CDR3 amino acids: CASKGFYNEQFF. CDR3 nucleotides: TGTGCCAGTAAGGGATTCTACAATGAGCAGTTCTTC.

The chain recombines TRBV4-1 with TRBJ2-7; 7 bases are shared with TRBD1. V dropped 3 bases and J dropped 3; count of bases not matched to a gene: 8. In germline, CDR1 is MGHRA, CDR2 YSYEKL. The length of the CDR3 is 15 residues. CDR3 coding DNA: TGCGCCAGCAGCCAGACTCGGGACAGAGACTACGAGCAGTACTTC. Translation gives CASSQTRDRDYEQYF.

V and J are TRBV7-9 and TRBJ1-4, with a tentative D call TRBD1 (6 bases). Germline lookup yields CDR1 SEHNR and CDR2 FQNEAQ (reference sequence). V lost 8 bases and J 8 bases, leaving 24 bases between the germline ends. There are 16 residues in the CDR3. The CDR3 protein is CASEQRHRDTTEKLFF. The CDR3 DNA is TGTGCCAGCGAGCAGCGTCACCGGGACACCACAGAAAAACTGTTTTTT.

V usage is TRBV5-8 and J usage is TRBJ1-5; the D is unclear. CDR1 SGHTS and CDR2 YDEGEE come from the germline V gene. V was clipped by 1 base and J by 1 base, with 3 bases between them. The CDR3 sequence is 13 residues long. The CDR3 DNA follows: TGTGCCAGCAGCTTGTTGAGCAATCAGCCCCAGCATTTT. Amino acids: CASSLLSNQPQHF.

Of note for this clone: Sequence at one end of the junction differs from germline and may be a read error. This chain connects TRBV4-3 to TRBJ2-7; 7 bases map to TRBD2. CDR3 length: 15 residues. The germline gives CDR1 LGHNA, CDR2 YSLEER. The chain's CDR3 is CASNQDWGGSYEQYF. As DNA, the CDR3 is TGCGCCAGCAACCAAGATTGGGGAGGGTCCTACGAGCAGTACTTC.

V usage is TRBV19 and J usage is TRBJ1-4, with 7 bases aligning to TRBD1. V trimming: 7 bases; J trimming: 4 bases; junction bases outside the gene matches: 6. This CDR3 has 14 residues. Germline-derived CDR1 and CDR2 are LNHDA and SQIVND (reference sequence). CDR3 sequence (DNA): TGTGCCAGTACCCAGGGACAGAGTAATGAAAAACTGTTTTTT. Encoded protein: CASTQGQSNEKLFF.

The chain couples TRBV30 to TRBJ1-2; D remains unclear. Between the trimmed V and J ends, which lost 0 bases and 5 bases, there was a span of 16 bases. CDR3 size: 15 residues. The V gene's germline CDR1 is GTSNPN and CDR2 SVGIG (reference sequence). CDR3 region: CAWSVRPLVRYGYTF. The CDR3 nucleotides are TGTGCCTGGAGTGTAAGGCCCCTGGTTAGGTATGGCTACACCTTC.

The chain carries TRBV28 and TRBJ2-7; 8 positions match TRBD2. CDR3 length: 18 residues. Germline V gene data show CDR1 as MDHEN and CDR2 as SYDVKM. V dropped 1 base and J dropped 1; count of bases not matched to a gene: 12. In DNA form, the CDR3 reads TGTGCCAGCAGTTTATCCCCCCACGGGATAGCGGGATCCTACGAGCAGTACTTC. As protein: CASSLSPHGIAGSYEQYF.

The chain recombines TRBV28 with TRBJ2-2, with 13 bases fitting TRBD2. Unmatched junction bases numbered 11, after V lost 5 bases and J lost 5 bases. The CDR3 has 18 amino acids. Germline V gene lookup returns CDR1 MDHEN and CDR2 SYDVKM. CDR3 bases: TGTGCCAGCAGTCGGGGACTAGCGGGACTGTTACGGACCGGGGAGCTGTTTTTT. This gives the protein CASSRGLAGLLRTGELFF. Looking up the rest from reference TRBV28 and TRBJ2-2 gives the full variable domain: DVKVTQSSRYLVKRTGEKVFLECVQDMDHENMFWYRQDPGLGLRLIYFSYDVKMKEKGDIPEGYSVSREKKERFSLILESASTNQTSMYLCASSRGLAGLLRTGELFFGEGSRLTVL.

This chain joins TRBV5-1 and TRBJ1-5; 7 nucleotides match TRBD1. Germline V gene lookup returns CDR1 SGHRS and CDR2 YFSETQ. The ends lost 0 bases at V and 4 bases at J; junction bases unmatched: 4. There are 15 residues in the CDR3. The DNA for the CDR3 is TGCGCCAGCAGCTTGGCGGCAGGGGGGAATCAGCCCCAGCATTTT. Amino acids: CASSLAAGGNQPQHF.

The CDR3 here is CASSGDPISEQYF. Written as DNA, the CDR3 is TGTGCCAGCAGTGGGGACCCCATAAGCGAGCAGTACTTC. The chain employs TRBV6-5 and TRBJ2-5, with D possibly being TRBD1 or TRBD2 (5 bases each). The DNA end favors TRBJ2-7, so the J call may be wrong. This CDR3 spans 13 amino acids. CDR1 is MNHEY, CDR2 SVGAGI, per germline.

V usage is TRBV27 and J usage is TRBJ2-7; unclear D gene. The CDR3 is 13 residues long. Trimming pared 7 bases from V and 1 base from J, leaving 11 bases between. Germline V gene data show CDR1 as MNHEY and CDR2 as SMNVEV (reference sequence). In DNA form, the CDR3 reads TGTGCCAGCATGAGAAGCCTTTCCTACGAGCAGTACTTC. Protein product: CASMRSLSYEQYF.

This clone was detected once. The V and J genes are TRBV7-9 and TRBJ2-1, with D tentatively TRBD2 (6 bases). The CDR3 spans 15 residues. Germline assignment: CDR1 SEHNR and CDR2 FQNEAQ (reference sequence). V was clipped by 8 bases and J by 0 bases, with 14 bases between them. The CDR3 DNA sequence: TGTGCCAGCTGGTCGGGGGAATCCTCCTACAATGAGCAGTTCTTC. The encoded protein is CASWSGESSYNEQFF.

Points on this clone: Other DNA sequences in this sample translate to the same CDR3. This rearrangement joins TRBV28 to TRBJ1-1; D may be TRBD1 (5 bases). The germline gives CDR1 MDHEN, CDR2 SYDVKM. V was clipped by 4 bases and J by 1 base, with 10 bases between them. This CDR3 comprises 14 residues. CDR3 protein: CASSSWGGNTEAFF. In nucleotides, the CDR3 is TGTGCCAGCAGTTCATGGGGGGGGAACACTGAAGCTTTCTTT.

The rearrangement joins TRBV11-2 to TRBJ1-3, with a tentative D call TRBD1 (5 bases). Per the germline V gene, CDR1 is SGHAT and CDR2 is FQNNGV. The CDR3 has 15 amino acids. With 4 bases removed from V and 8 bases from J, the gap between germline ends came to 18 bases. CDR3 sequence: CASSSRQTSWDTIYF. CDR3 DNA sequence: TGTGCCAGCAGCTCCAGACAGACCTCTTGGGACACCATATATTTT.

This clone is a singleton in its sample. The gene calls are TRBV10-1 and TRBJ2-7, with unresolved D. V was trimmed by 2 bases and J by 4 bases, leaving 6 bases between them. The CDR3 covers 12 residues. Per germline, CDR1 WNHNN and CDR2 SYGVQD (reference sequence). The CDR3 loop is CASSEVGYEQYF. For the CDR3, the DNA is TGCGCCAGCAGTGAGGTCGGGTACGAGCAGTACTTC.

The V gene is TRBV19, the J gene TRBJ1-1, with D possibly matching TRBD1 (6 bases). Germline V gives CDR1 LNHDA, CDR2 SQIVND (reference sequence). Trimming took off 6 bases at V and 0 bases at J, with 17 bases between the two ends. The CDR3 has 16 residues. The chain's CDR3 is CASRRSGGRMNTEAFF. DNA of the CDR3: TGTGCCAGTAGAAGGTCGGGGGGCAGAATGAACACTGAAGCTTTCTTT.

The chain recombines TRBV5-1 with TRBJ1-2; D is ambiguous. The ends were cut back, 4 bases at V and 2 bases at J, with 18 bases in the middle. This CDR3 contains 16 residues. Germline loops: CDR1 SGHRS, CDR2 YFSETQ. In DNA form, the CDR3 reads TGCGCCAGCAGCGGTGCCATTTTGGGGATGAACTATGGCTACACCTTC. Encoded protein: CASSGAILGMNYGYTF.

CDR3 bases: TGTGCCAGCAGTTTAGGGACTACCACCGGGGAGCTGTTTTTT. Its translation: CASSLGTTTGELFF. The chain has TRBV27 and TRBJ2-2; TRBD2 matches 7 bases. This CDR3 spans 14 amino acids. Trimming cost V 2 bases and J 4 bases; bases outside gene matches: 1. CDR1 and CDR2 (germline): MNHEY, SMNVEV (reference sequence).

V and J are TRBV11-2 and TRBJ2-7; D could derive from TRBD1 or TRBD2 (5 bases each). The CDR3 has 15 amino acids. The germline V gene encodes CDR1 SGHAT and CDR2 FQNNGV. V lost 4 bases and J 4 bases, leaving 17 bases between the germline ends. The CDR3 bases are TGTGCCAGCAGCTCCCCCAGGGCTAGCATTTACGAGCAGTACTTC. This codes for CASSSPRASIYEQYF.

J is TRBJ2-1 and V is TRBV19, with TRBD2 as a possible D gene (7 bases). CDR1 and CDR2 from the germline V gene are LNHDA and SQIVND (reference sequence). V was trimmed by 3 bases and J by 3 bases, leaving 15 bases between them. CDR3 size: 16 residues. The CDR3 DNA reads TGTGCCAGTAGTATGGGGGCGCGGGGGAGCTACAATGAGCAGTTCTTC. It codes for CASSMGARGSYNEQFF.

The table lists this clone with a count of one. The V gene is TRBV19, the J gene TRBJ2-7; no clear D. The CDR3 extends over 14 amino acids. Between the trimmed V and J ends, which lost 1 base and 3 bases, there was a span of 10 bases. The germline V gene has CDR1 LNHDA and CDR2 SQIVND (reference sequence). The CDR3 region is CASSIGLESYEQYF. CDR3 bases: TGTGCCAGTAGTATAGGCCTGGAGAGCTACGAGCAGTACTTC. The whole variable domain, filled in from reference TRBV19 and TRBJ2-7, reads DGGITQSPKYLFRKEGQNVTLSCEQNLNHDAMYWYRQDPGQGLRLIYYSQIVNDFQKGDIAEGYSVSREKKESFPLTVTSAQKNPTAFYLCASSIGLESYEQYFGPGTRLTVT.

This clone was seen once. The rearrangement links TRBV6-1 to TRBJ1-5; D uncertain. V lost 5 bases and J 3 bases, leaving 11 bases between the germline ends. The CDR3 is 14 amino acids. In germline, CDR1 is MNHNS, CDR2 SASEGT. CDR3 nucleotides: TGTGCCAGCAGTATTTTAGGCTACAATCAGCCCCAGCATTTT. Translated: CASSILGYNQPQHF.